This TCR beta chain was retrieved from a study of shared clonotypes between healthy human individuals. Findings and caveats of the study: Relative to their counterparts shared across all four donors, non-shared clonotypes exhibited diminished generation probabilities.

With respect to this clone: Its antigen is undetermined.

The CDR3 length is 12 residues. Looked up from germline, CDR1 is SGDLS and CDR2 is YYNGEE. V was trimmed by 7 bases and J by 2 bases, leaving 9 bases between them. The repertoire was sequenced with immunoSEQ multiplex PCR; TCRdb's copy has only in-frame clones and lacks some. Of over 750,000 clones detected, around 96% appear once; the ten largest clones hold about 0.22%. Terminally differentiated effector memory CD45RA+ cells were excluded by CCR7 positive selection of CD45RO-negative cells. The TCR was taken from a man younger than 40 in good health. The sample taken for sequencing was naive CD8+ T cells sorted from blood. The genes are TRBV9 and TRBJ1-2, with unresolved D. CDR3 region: CASSSLNYGYTF. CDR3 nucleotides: TGTGCCAGCTCGAGTTTGAACTATGGCTACACCTTC.